This is a list of T cell receptor beta chains from one sample in a study of blood T cells in healthy people across ages. TCRdb re-called the 5' RACE reads with MiXCR, one entry per CDR3 protein. Among about 1.7 million distinct CDR3 sequences, about 30% were seen once, and the ten largest hold around 7.7%. Sequencing was performed on blood. The receptors originated from a woman younger than 45 in good health. Each CDR3 is given with its conserved first and last residue. The order of the fields is D gene, V gene, J gene, clone size, CDR3 protein, CDR3 DNA. The D gene is left open where the match is weak. Clone size is given for some rows only: seen once, a few or many times, or a class if the clone is expanded.

d_call: NA
v_call: TRBV20-1
j_call: TRBJ1-1
clone_size: NA
cdr3_aa: CSAEGGGLGNSEAFF
cdr3_nt: TGCAGTGCTGAGGGGGGGGGGCTGGGGAACTCTGAAGCTTTCTTT

d_call: TRBD2
v_call: TRBV27
j_call: TRBJ2-7
clone_size: NA
cdr3_aa: CASGPFAGGPIYEQYF
cdr3_nt: TGTGCCAGCGGCCCCTTCGCGGGAGGGCCTATCTACGAGCAGTACTTC

d_call: NA
v_call: TRBV12-3/TRBV12-4
j_call: TRBJ2-1
clone_size: many
cdr3_aa: CASSLARGVEQFF
cdr3_nt: TGTGCCAGCAGTTTAGCGCGAGGGGTTGAGCAGTTCTTC

d_call: TRBD2
v_call: TRBV10-3
j_call: TRBJ2-7
clone_size: NA
cdr3_aa: CAIGLAGGSYEQYF
cdr3_nt: TGTGCCATAGGACTAGCGGGGGGATCCTACGAGCAGTACTTC

d_call: NA
v_call: TRBV7-2
j_call: TRBJ2-1
clone_size: many
cdr3_aa: CASSLEPAKTQFF
cdr3_nt: TGTGCCAGCAGCTTAGAGCCCGCAAAAACCCAGTTCTTC

d_call: NA
v_call: TRBV7-9
j_call: TRBJ1-1
clone_size: NA
cdr3_aa: CASSPPGGAEAFF
cdr3_nt: TGTGCCAGCAGCCCCCCCGGCGGGGCTGAAGCTTTCTTT

d_call: TRBD1
v_call: TRBV7-9
j_call: TRBJ2-7
clone_size: NA
cdr3_aa: CVSSSGTGSYEQYF
cdr3_nt: TGTGTCAGCAGCTCCGGGACAGGGTCCTACGAGCAGTACTTC

d_call: NA
v_call: TRBV7-8
j_call: TRBJ2-3
clone_size: few
cdr3_aa: CASSLSPGMKRDTQYF
cdr3_nt: TGTGCCAGCAGCTTGTCCCCCGGGATGAAGAGGGATACGCAGTATTTT

d_call: NA
v_call: TRBV2
j_call: TRBJ2-1
clone_size: many
cdr3_aa: CATTSSSDNEQFF
cdr3_nt: TGTGCCACCACATCGTCCTCCGACAATGAGCAGTTCTTC

d_call: NA
v_call: TRBV6-6
j_call: TRBJ1-1
clone_size: NA
cdr3_aa: CASSYLQNTEAFF
cdr3_nt: TGTGCCAGCAGTTACTTGCAGAACACTGAAGCTTTCTTT

d_call: NA
v_call: TRBV20-1
j_call: TRBJ2-7
clone_size: NA
cdr3_aa: CSASRETWDEQYF
cdr3_nt: TGCAGTGCTTCCCGAGAGACTTGGGACGAACAGTACTTC

d_call: NA
v_call: TRBV30
j_call: TRBJ2-7
clone_size: many
cdr3_aa: CAWTSSYEQYF
cdr3_nt: TGTGCCTGGACGTCATCCTACGAGCAGTACTTC

d_call: NA
v_call: TRBV4-1
j_call: TRBJ2-7
clone_size: NA
cdr3_aa: CASSQGFGDYEQYF
cdr3_nt: TGCGCCAGCAGCCAAGGATTCGGTGACTACGAGCAGTACTTC

d_call: NA
v_call: TRBV6-6
j_call: TRBJ2-1
clone_size: once
cdr3_aa: CASSYGDYGDEQFF
cdr3_nt: TGTGCCAGCAGTTACGGAGACTACGGGGATGAGCAGTTCTTC

d_call: NA
v_call: TRBV27
j_call: TRBJ2-1
clone_size: NA
cdr3_aa: CASSWRSSYNEQFF
cdr3_nt: TGTGCCAGCAGTTGGCGTAGCTCCTACAATGAGCAGTTCTTC

d_call: NA
v_call: TRBV19
j_call: TRBJ2-4
clone_size: NA
cdr3_aa: CASSVRQGSLAKNIQYF
cdr3_nt: TGTGCCAGTAGTGTCCGGCAGGGGTCTTTAGCCAAAAACATTCAGTACTTC

d_call: NA
v_call: TRBV5-1
j_call: TRBJ2-7
clone_size: many
cdr3_aa: CASSLEGSDEQYF
cdr3_nt: TGCGCCAGCAGCTTGGAGGGCTCCGACGAGCAGTACTTC

d_call: TRBD1
v_call: TRBV13
j_call: TRBJ2-1
clone_size: NA
cdr3_aa: CASRPTGGGSPEQFF
cdr3_nt: TGTGCCAGCAGGCCAACAGGGGGAGGCTCCCCTGAGCAGTTCTTC

d_call: NA
v_call: TRBV9
j_call: TRBJ2-7
clone_size: NA
cdr3_aa: CASSVRSGLGAEQYF
cdr3_nt: TGTGCCAGCAGCGTAAGGAGCGGCTTGGGAGCCGAGCAGTACTTC

d_call: NA
v_call: TRBV28
j_call: TRBJ1-2
clone_size: NA
cdr3_aa: CASSLSGEGGYTF
cdr3_nt: TGTGCCAGCAGTTTATCAGGGGAGGGAGGCTACACCTTC

d_call: NA
v_call: TRBV9
j_call: TRBJ1-1
clone_size: NA
cdr3_aa: CASSVGWTGGTEAFF
cdr3_nt: TGTGCCAGCAGCGTAGGGTGGACGGGGGGGACTGAAGCTTTCTTT